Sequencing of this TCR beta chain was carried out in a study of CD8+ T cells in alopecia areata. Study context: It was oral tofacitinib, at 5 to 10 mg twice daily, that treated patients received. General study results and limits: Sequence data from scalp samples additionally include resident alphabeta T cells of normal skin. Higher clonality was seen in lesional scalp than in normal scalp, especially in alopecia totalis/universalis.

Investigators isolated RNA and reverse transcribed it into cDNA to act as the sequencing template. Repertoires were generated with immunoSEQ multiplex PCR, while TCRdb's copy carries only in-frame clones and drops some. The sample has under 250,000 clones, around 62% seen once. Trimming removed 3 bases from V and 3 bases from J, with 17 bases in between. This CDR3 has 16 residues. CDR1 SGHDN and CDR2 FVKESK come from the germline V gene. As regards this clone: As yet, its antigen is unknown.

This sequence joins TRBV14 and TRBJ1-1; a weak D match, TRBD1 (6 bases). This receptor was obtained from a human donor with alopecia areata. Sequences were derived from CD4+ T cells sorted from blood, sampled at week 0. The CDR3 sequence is CASSQRQGNRDTEAFF. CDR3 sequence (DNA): TGTGCCAGCAGCCAGCGGCAGGGTAACAGGGACACTGAAGCTTTCTTT.